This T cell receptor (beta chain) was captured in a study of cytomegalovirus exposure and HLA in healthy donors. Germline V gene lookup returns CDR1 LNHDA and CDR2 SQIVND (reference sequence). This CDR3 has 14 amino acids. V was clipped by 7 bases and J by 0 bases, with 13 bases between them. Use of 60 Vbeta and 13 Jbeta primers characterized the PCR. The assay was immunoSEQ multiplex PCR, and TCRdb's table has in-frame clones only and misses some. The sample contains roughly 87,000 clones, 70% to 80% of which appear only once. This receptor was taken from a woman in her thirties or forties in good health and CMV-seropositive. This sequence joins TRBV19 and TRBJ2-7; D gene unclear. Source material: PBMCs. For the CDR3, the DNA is TGTGCCAGTAAGCTTCAAATTGACTCCTACGAGCAGTACTTC. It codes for CASKLQIDSYEQYF.